This T cell receptor beta chain was captured by sequencing in a study of cytomegalovirus exposure and HLA in healthy donors. This clone occurred a few times. 13 Jbeta primers and 60 Vbeta primers were used for the PCR. The protocol was immunoSEQ multiplex PCR, while the TCRdb copy is restricted to in-frame clones and leaves out a portion. The sample records around 140,000 clones, over 60% being singletons. This CDR3 is 14 amino acids long. V was cut by 7 bases and J by 8 bases, with 19 bases left in between. The germline V gene encodes CDR1 SGHRS and CDR2 YFSETQ. The source is a male donor in good health and CMV-seropositive. Specimen: PBMCs. This sequence joins TRBV5-1 and TRBJ1-3; unclear D gene. CDR3 loop: CASSRSGTADTIYF. The CDR3 nucleotides read TGCGCCAGCTCCCGCTCGGGCACAGCGGACACCATATATTTT.